This T cell receptor (beta chain) was obtained from a study of T cells of healthy individuals. This clonotype was counted ten times or more. MiXCR, applied by TCRdb to the 5' RACE reads, yields one record per CDR3 protein. The repertoire has about 57,000 distinct CDR3 sequences, 15% to 20% of them found once; the top ten carry around 4.6%. CDR1 and CDR2 (germline): MGHRA, YSYEKL. The CDR3 loop spans 16 amino acids. Between the trimmed V and J ends, which lost 1 base and 2 bases, there was a span of 15 bases. This clonotype was obtained from a human donor in good health. The chain joins TRBV4-1 to TRBJ2-7; a weak D match, TRBD2 (6 bases). In nucleotides, the CDR3 is TGCGCCAGCAGCCAAGGGAATTGGCGGGATGCCTACGAGCAGTACTTC. Translated: CASSQGNWRDAYEQYF.